This T cell receptor (beta chain) was observed in a study of CD8 T cells in Susac syndrome. CD8+ and CD4+ T cells taken from blood had their TCR beta sequenced. CD8+ and CD4+ T cells were negatively isolated; TEMRA cells were FACS-enriched. RNA amounts of about 0.5 to 1 ug underwent reverse transcription with random hexamers. immunoSEQ multiplex PCR amplified TCR beta CDR3 across 54 Vbeta, 13 Jbeta. MiXCR, applied by TCRdb to the immunoSEQ multiplex PCR reads, yields one record per CDR3 protein. The sample lists about 110,000 distinct CDR3 sequences; 96% were seen once. General study findings and limits: The study's TCR sequencing and HLA analysis drew on a certain number of individuals. That number was acknowledged as relatively small.

Germline CDR1 and CDR2: SGHVS and FQNEAQ. The CDR3 consists of 16 residues. The V segment lost 5 bases and the J segment 5 bases; nucleotides outside the gene matches: 11. Comment on this clonotype: The antigen remains undetermined.

This sequence joins TRBV7-8 and TRBJ2-5; the match to TRBD2 covers 10 bases. Sequencing was performed on CD4+ T cells from PBMCs. This clonotype originated in a human donor in good health. The CDR3 nucleotides are TGTGCCAGCAGCCCCCTGGAGCGGGGGGGCAGGGAGACCCAGTACTTC. Residues: CASSPLERGGRETQYF.